These 30 T cell receptor beta chains originate from one sample sequenced in a study of tumor-infiltrating lymphocytes in primary liver carcinoma. The authors made TCR beta cDNA from 450 to 600 ng total RNA with a constant-region primer. What produced the TCR beta libraries was three nested multiplex PCR rounds using slightly modified ARM-PCR. Two initial PCR rounds of approximately 10 cycles each paired TRBV1-TRBV30 forward primers with a C-beta reverse primer. TCRdb itself ran the multiplex PCR reads through MiXCR, one entry per CDR3 protein. The sample records over 100,000 distinct CDR3 sequences, 65% to 75% being singletons. Between 20 and 30 mg of unsorted bulk tissue served as the source from which RNA and DNA were co-extracted. Material for sequencing was tumor-adjacent normal liver tissue. The receptor set was obtained from a woman aged 60-75 years with primary liver carcinoma and hepatitis B virus infection.

On this clonotype: Sequence at one end of the junction differs from germline and may be a read error. J is TRBJ2-4 and V is TRBV6-2 or TRBV6-3; D may be TRBD1 (6 bases). CDR1 and CDR2 from the germline V gene are MNHEY and SVGEGT. CDR3 size: 14 residues. The chain's CDR3 is CVSNYTGPQNIQYF. CDR3 coding DNA: TGTGTCAGCAATTATACAGGGCCACAAAACATTCAGTACTTC.

As regards this clonotype: Possible read error: a much larger clone is one base away. The rearrangement links TRBV5-1 to TRBJ2-3; D remains ambiguous. The V end was cut by 0 bases, the J end by 2 bases, with 13 bases between. This CDR3 is built from 16 residues. From germline, CDR1 is SGHRS and CDR2 YFSETQ. In nucleotides, the CDR3 is TGCGCCAGCAGCTTGGAGGGTAATAAGGTCACAGATACGCAGTATTTT. Encoded protein: CASSLEGNKVTDTQYF.

With regard to this clonotype: This may arise from a read error, as a much more abundant clone is one base away. The chain links TRBV6-5 to TRBJ2-1; D is possibly TRBD2 (6 bases). CDR3 length: 14 residues. V was cut by 0 bases and J by 7 bases, with 10 bases left in between. Germline CDR1 reads MNHEY; CDR2 reads SVGAGI. The CDR3 DNA reads TGTGCCAGCAGTTACTCGCCCGGGAGTAATGAGCAGTTCTTC. It specifies CASSYSPGSNEQFF.

Points on this clonotype: Given a much more abundant clone one base away, this may be a read error. CDR3 sequence: CTSSLSGLIETQYF. CDR3 coding DNA: TGCACCAGCAGCTTAAGCGGACTGATAGAGACCCAGTACTTC. This chain joins TRBV5-1 and TRBJ2-5; possibly TRBD2 for D (5 bases). The CDR3 consists of 14 residues. From germline, CDR1 is SGHRS and CDR2 YFSETQ.

The chain recombines TRBV11-2 with TRBJ2-3, with a tentative D call TRBD1 (5 bases). The germline V gene has CDR1 SGHAT and CDR2 FQNNGV. There are 13 residues in the CDR3. The V end lost 6 bases, the J end lost 6 bases, and 13 bases lay between the germline ends. The CDR3 nucleotides read TGTGCCAGCAGGCAAGGGGCAGGTGATACGCAGTATTTT. Its protein product is CASRQGAGDTQYF.

As regards this clonotype: Lacking the conserved final phenylalanine or tryptophan, this CDR3 likely reflects a read error. It is unclear where the CDR3 begins or ends on the DNA, so no DNA is shown, and the CDR3 is as TCRdb lists it. The J gene is TRBJ2-7, the V gene TRBV11-2; TRBD2 is the table's D call, not checked against the DNA. Termini included, the CDR3 measures 15 amino acids. Per germline, CDR1 SGHAT and CDR2 FQNNGV. The CDR3 protein is CASSLDRGLVPEHYL.

V gene TRBV19 combines with J gene TRBJ1-3; TRBD1 might be the D (5 bases). There are 15 residues in the CDR3. Germline V lookup: CDR1 LNHDA, CDR2 SQIVND (reference sequence). As DNA, the CDR3 is TGTGGCCGGATCGGGGACCGTCTTCGGGGAGACGCCATATATTTT. As protein: CGRIGDRLRGDAIYF. Filled out from reference TRBV19 and TRBJ1-3, the complete variable domain reads DGGITQSPKYLFRKEGQNVTLSCEQNLNHDAMYWYRQDPGQGLRLIYYSQIVNDFQKGDIAEGYSVSREKKESFPLTVTSAQKNPTAFYLCGRIGDRLRGDAIYFGEGSWLTVV.

With respect to this clonotype: Given a much more abundant clone one base away, this may be a read error. The chain joins TRBV24-1 to TRBJ2-3, with D possibly matching TRBD2 (5 bases). This CDR3 is 16 amino acids long. Germline CDR1 reads KGHDR; CDR2 reads SFDVKD. V lost 5 bases, J lost 1 base, and 15 bases lay in between. The CDR3 nucleotides read TGTGCCACCAGTGGGGCGGAAGGAGGAGGCACAGATACGCAGTATTTT. Translated, it gives CATSGAEGGGTDTQYF.

To note about this clonotype: The CDR3 carries no conserved terminal phenylalanine or tryptophan, so it likely arises from a read error. The CDR3 protein is CASGLTWDEQYI. DNA of the CDR3: TGTGCCAGCGGCTTAACCTGGGACGAGCAGTACATC. The chain combines TRBV14 with TRBJ2-7; D unclear. Per germline, CDR1 SGHDN and CDR2 FVKESK. Trimming removed 8 bases from V and 5 bases from J, with 13 bases in between. CDR3 length: 12 amino acids.

Notes on this clonotype: Likely a read error: the CDR3 ends without its conserved phenylalanine or tryptophan. The chain recombines TRBV12-3 or TRBV12-4 with TRBJ2-5; D ambiguous. The CDR3 is made up of 11 amino acids. CDR3 loop: CSSTPGGTQYI. The CDR3 DNA sequence: TGTTCCAGCACCCCCGGCGGGACCCAGTACATC.

The table lists this clonotype with many counts. The rearrangement uses TRBV28 and TRBJ1-2; 12 positions agree with TRBD1. V lost 3 bases and J lost 2; bases outside the gene matches: 7. CDR3 length: 17 residues. CDR1 MDHEN and CDR2 SYDVKM come from the germline V gene. The CDR3 sequence: CASSFWGQGAANYGYTF. The DNA of the CDR3 is TGTGCCAGCAGTTTTTGGGGACAGGGGGCCGCCAACTATGGCTACACCTTC.

This clonotype has a single count. At one end the junction does not follow the germline gene, possibly because of a read error. The chain employs TRBV6-5 and TRBJ2-7, with D tentatively TRBD1 (6 bases). Germline-derived CDR1 and CDR2 are MNHEY and SVGAGI. The CDR3 spans 17 residues. This CDR3 reads CASSPDPFRGVLHEQCF. The CDR3 DNA is TGTGCCAGCAGTCCCGACCCCTTCAGGGGCGTCCTCCATGAGCAGTGCTTC.

Comments on this clonotype: It is likely a read error, because the conserved phenylalanine at the end of the CDR3 is missing. The limits of the CDR3 on the DNA are not certain, so only TCRdb's listed CDR3 is given. This rearrangement joins TRBV11-2 to TRBJ2-2; the D segment call TRBD2 is taken from the table without a DNA check. The CDR3 numbers 13 amino acids, ends counted. Germline CDR1 is SGHAT and CDR2 is FQNNGV. CDR3 in amino acids: CASSLDRTEELCL.

Worth noting for this clonotype: No DNA is shown, since the ends of the CDR3 on it are uncertain; the CDR3 is the one TCRdb lists. The J gene is TRBJ1-2, the V gene TRBV29-1; the D segment call TRBD1 is taken from the table without a DNA check. The CDR3 totals 15 residues, both ends included. The germline V gene encodes CDR1 SQVTM and CDR2 ANQGSEA. The CDR3 loop is CSVDRGVVGAGAYIF.

This chain connects TRBV28 to TRBJ1-2; TRBD1 agrees at 9 bases. V dropped 8 bases and J dropped 9; count of bases not matched to a gene: 19. The CDR3 has 16 amino acids. Germline V gene data show CDR1 as MDHEN and CDR2 as SYDVKM. The CDR3 DNA reads TGTGCCAGCGTTTTTTCGGGGGGACAGGGTTCATATTGCTACACCTTC. Translation: CASVFSGGQGSYCYTF.

Concerning this clonotype: One end of the junction varies from germline; a read error may be responsible. This chain joins TRBV6-1 and TRBJ2-3; tentatively, D is TRBD1 or TRBD2 (5 bases each). Germline V gene lookup returns CDR1 MNHNS and CDR2 SASEGT. This CDR3 spans 15 amino acids. CDR3 region: CTSSTRGVRADTQYF. For the CDR3, the DNA is TGTACCAGCAGTACCCGGGGCGTGAGGGCAGATACGCAGTATTTT.

This clonotype was detected only once. A read error is likely, as this CDR3 ends without the conserved phenylalanine or tryptophan. The DNA is left out, because the CDR3 cannot be placed on it with certainty; the CDR3 is given as TCRdb lists it. V usage is TRBV11-2 and J usage is TRBJ2-1. Germline CDR1 reads SGHAT; CDR2 reads FQNNGV. The CDR3 numbers 17 amino acids, ends counted. The CDR3 sequence: CASSFTSLRSSYNERFL.

Notes on this clonotype: As the CDR3 is not closed by the conserved phenylalanine or tryptophan, this likely results from a read error. The chain carries TRBV6-1 and TRBJ2-7; D remains ambiguous. V gave up 2 bases and J gave up 2 bases, with 10 bases separating them. The CDR3 consists of 14 residues. Germline CDR1 and CDR2: MNHNS and SASEGT. The CDR3 DNA sequence: TGTGCCAGCAGTGAATATTCTGTTACCTACGAGCAGTACTTA. It specifies CASSEYSVTYEQYL.

This clonotype was recorded at least ten times. This may arise from a read error, as a much more abundant clone is one base away. This likely comes from a read error, as the CDR3 has no conserved phenylalanine or tryptophan at its end. The chain joins TRBV6-1 to TRBJ1-3; no firm D call. Germline-derived CDR1 and CDR2 are MNHNS and SASEGT. The V end was cut by 2 bases, the J end by 0 bases, with 8 bases between. This CDR3 region has 15 residues. CDR3 sequence: CASSEKAASGNTIYL. CDR3 in DNA: TGTGCCAGCAGTGAAAAGGCGGCCTCTGGAAACACCATATATCTT.

The V and J genes are TRBV4-2 and TRBJ2-3, with a tentative D call TRBD2 (6 bases). Germline V gives CDR1 LGHNA, CDR2 YNFKEQ. Trimming left V 3 bases short and J 3 bases short, with 22 bases between. The CDR3 is 18 amino acids. The CDR3 bases are TGTGCCAGCAGCCAGCTCTGGCGGGATATCTGCCCTACAGATACGCAGTATTTT. Translation gives CASSQLWRDICPTDTQYF.

In DNA form, the CDR3 reads TGTGCCAGCATCTCAGGACCAGCGGGCATCACAGATACGCAGTATTTT. It translates to CASISGPAGITDTQYF. This chain connects TRBV11-2 to TRBJ2-3, with D possibly TRBD2 on 6 matching bases. Germline V CDR1 and CDR2: SGHAT, FQNNGV. The CDR3 runs 16 residues. V lost 7 bases and J lost 2, with 19 bases in between.

Worth noting for this clonotype: Mismatch with germline at one junction end may stem from a read error. The rearrangement joins TRBV29-1 to TRBJ2-1; D is perhaps TRBD2 (5 bases). CDR3 size: 14 residues. CDR1 and CDR2 from the germline V gene are SQVTM and ANQGSEA. The CDR3 spells CSIEISLGTREQFF. The CDR3 DNA is TGCAGCATTGAAATTTCCCTAGGCACTAGGGAGCAGTTCTTC.

This sequence joins TRBV7-9 and TRBJ1-1; 8 nucleotides line up with TRBD1. V was pared by 5 bases and J by 3 bases, with 5 bases of the junction left unmatched. Germline CDR1 is SEHNR and CDR2 is FQNEAQ (reference sequence). The CDR3 contains 14 residues. The CDR3 DNA reads TGTGCCAGCAGCGTGGACAGGGTGGACACTGAAGCTTTCTTT. This codes for CASSVDRVDTEAFF.

On this clonotype: One junction end does not reproduce the germline sequence, and a read error may be involved. V gene TRBV28 combines with J gene TRBJ2-3, with TRBD2 matching 16 bases. The CDR3 spans 15 residues. Germline loops: CDR1 MDHEN, CDR2 SYDVKM. This CDR3 is CARRGLAGGSDTQYF. DNA for the CDR3: TGTGCCAGAAGGGGACTAGCGGGAGGGTCAGATACTCAGTATTTT.

With respect to this clonotype: A much more abundant neighbour one base away suggests this may be a read error. The chain has TRBV28 and TRBJ1-2; tentative D call: TRBD1 (5 bases). The CDR3 spans 14 residues. Germline CDR1 reads MDHEN; CDR2 reads SYDVKM. This CDR3 is CASSLGAGNYGNTF. The CDR3, as DNA: TGTGCCAGCAGTTTAGGGGCAGGGAACTATGGCAACACCTTC.

Notes on this clonotype: Given a much more abundant clone one base away, this may be a read error. The chain employs TRBV5-4 and TRBJ1-2, with 10 bases that match TRBD1. From germline, CDR1 is SGHNT and CDR2 YYREEE (reference sequence). The length of the CDR3 is 14 residues. CDR3 region: CASSLAGQGYGYIF. The CDR3 DNA follows: TGTGCCAGCAGCTTGGCGGGACAGGGGTATGGCTACATCTTC.

In regard to this clonotype: The junction differs from germline at one of its ends, possibly a read error. J is TRBJ2-3 and V is TRBV28; D is possibly TRBD1 or TRBD2 (5 bases each). The CDR3 is 18 residues long. Looked up from germline, CDR1 is MDHEN and CDR2 is SYDVKM. The CDR3 spells CASSLTPQGRGSTYTQYF. CDR3 nucleotide sequence: TGTGCCAGCAGTTTGACGCCCCAGGGACGGGGCAGCACATATACGCAGTATTTT. Filled out from reference TRBV28 and TRBJ2-3, the complete variable domain reads DVKVTQSSRYLVKRTGEKVFLECVQDMDHENMFWYRQDPGLGLRLIYFSYDVKMKEKGDIPEGYSVSREKKERFSLILESASTNQTSMYLCASSLTPQGRGSTYTQYFGPGTRLTVL.

A remark on this clonotype: A single base separates this from a much larger clone, so it may be a read error. This chain uses TRBV7-9 with TRBJ2-3; 10 bases align to TRBD1. Germline CDR1 SEHNR, CDR2 FQNEAQ (reference sequence). The CDR3 has 16 amino acids. For the CDR3, the DNA is TGTGTCAGCAGCCCCCGCCGGGACAGGGGAGCAGATACGCAGTATTTT. Amino acid sequence: CVSSPRRDRGADTQYF.

This clonotype is a singleton in its sample. This chain joins TRBV20-1 and TRBJ2-7; TRBD2 might be the D (6 bases). CDR1 and CDR2 from the germline V gene are DFQATT and SNEGSKA (reference sequence). Trimming cost V 3 bases and J 3 bases, with 15 bases left between them. The CDR3 extends over 14 amino acids. CDR3 bases: TGCAGTGCTAGGATGGAGGGGCGGGACTACGAGCAGTACTTC. It is translated as CSARMEGRDYEQYF.

About this clonotype itself: The junction departs from the called germline gene at one end, perhaps through a read error. The chain recombines TRBV7-8 with TRBJ2-7, with 7 nucleotides matching TRBD2. The germline V gene has CDR1 SGHVS and CDR2 FQNEAQ. CDR3 length: 16 amino acids. This CDR3 is CASSSPGGLGAYERYF. The CDR3 coding sequence is TGTGCCAGCAGCTCACCGGGAGGTTTAGGGGCCTATGAGCGGTACTTC.